Below are 23 T cell receptor beta chains sequenced from a single sample in a study of blood T cell repertoires in COVID-19. Only in-frame clones appear in the TCRdb table, and some are missing; sequencing was by immunoSEQ multiplex PCR. The table includes more than 100,000 clones, around 81% detected once. Sequenced: peripheral blood. All receptors derive from a woman between 55 and 75 years old with active or convalescent COVID-19.

The rearrangement joins TRBV6-6 to TRBJ2-7; 7 nucleotides agree with TRBD2. CDR3 length: 14 amino acids. J gave up 6 bases and V 8 bases, and 13 bases lay outside the gene matches. Germline values: CDR1 MNHNY, CDR2 SVGAGI (reference sequence). CDR3 in amino acids: CASVLRGEGGEQYF. The CDR3 DNA follows: TGTGCCAGCGTCCTTCGGGGGGAGGGCGGCGAGCAGTACTTC.

This chain links TRBV11-2 with TRBJ1-1, with D possibly matching TRBD1 (5 bases). Trimming took off 5 bases at V and 8 bases at J, with 18 bases between the two ends. Germline lookup yields CDR1 SGHAT and CDR2 FQNNGV. The CDR3 contains 14 residues. The CDR3 DNA reads as TGTGCCAGCAGCGGGGGGATAGAATTCGGAGAAGCTTTCTTT. Its translation is CASSGGIEFGEAFF.

V is TRBV5-1 and J is TRBJ1-1; 9 bases fit TRBD1. Germline CDR1 and CDR2: SGHRS and YFSETQ. This CDR3 region has 15 residues. The trim removed 4 bases at V and 1 base at J, leaving 5 bases unmatched. Written as DNA, the CDR3 is TGCGCCAGCAGCGCCCTGACAGGGGGGAACACTGAAGCTTTCTTT. Translated: CASSALTGGNTEAFF.

The chain has TRBV5-1 and TRBJ2-5; 12 bases fit TRBD2. V lost 3 bases to trimming and J lost 5 bases; unmatched junction nucleotides: 8. The CDR3 is 16 amino acids. Germline V lookup: CDR1 SGHRS, CDR2 YFSETQ. The CDR3, as DNA: TGCGCCAGCAGCTACCTGACTAGCGGGGGTGGGGAGACCCAGTACTTC. It encodes CASSYLTSGGGETQYF.

The table lists this clone with a count of one. The V gene is TRBV6-2 or TRBV6-3, the J gene TRBJ2-7; 7 positions match TRBD2. Germline V gene sequence: CDR1 MNHEY, CDR2 SVGEGT. CDR3 size: 14 residues. The ends lost 5 bases at V and 4 bases at J; junction bases unmatched: 8. The CDR3: CASSTSVPVYEQYF. The CDR3 bases are TGTGCCAGCAGTACTAGCGTCCCAGTGTACGAGCAGTACTTC.

V and J are TRBV5-5 and TRBJ1-2, with D possibly TRBD1 on 5 matching bases. Per germline, CDR1 SGHKS and CDR2 YYEKEE (reference sequence). This CDR3 comprises 12 residues. V was pared by 8 bases and J by 2 bases, with 10 bases between. CDR3: CASRRGNYGYTF. The CDR3 DNA is TGTGCCAGTAGGAGGGGAAACTATGGCTACACCTTC.

V is TRBV5-1 and J is TRBJ2-7; 9 bases are shared with TRBD1. CDR3 length: 14 residues. CDR1 is SGHRS and CDR2 is YFSETQ in the germline V gene. V gave up 0 bases and J gave up 6 bases; unmatched junction bases: 4. CDR3 sequence reads: CASSLGGTGREQYV. The CDR3 nucleotides are TGCGCCAGCAGCTTGGGGGGGACAGGGCGCGAGCAGTACGTC.

The chain is built from TRBV4-2 and TRBJ2-2; 8 bases map to TRBD2. CDR1 and CDR2 (germline): LGHNA, YNFKEQ. V lost 1 base, J lost 3 bases, and 1 base stayed unmatched. There are 15 residues in the CDR3. CDR3: CASSQAGGYTGELFF. CDR3 DNA: TGTGCCAGCAGCCAAGCGGGGGGGTACACCGGGGAGCTGTTTTTT.

J is TRBJ2-1 and V is TRBV5-1, with D perhaps matching TRBD1 (5 bases). CDR3 length equals 15 residues. The germline V gene encodes CDR1 SGHRS and CDR2 YFSETQ. V shed 4 bases and J shed 0 bases, with 11 bases lying between them. This CDR3 is CASSPGRGSYNEQFF. CDR3 nucleotide sequence: TGCGCCAGCAGCCCCGGAAGGGGCTCCTACAATGAGCAGTTCTTC.

The chain's CDR3 is CASSGLGQRETQYF. The CDR3 DNA sequence: TGTGCCAGCAGCGGACTAGGACAAAGGGAGACCCAGTACTTC. This sequence joins TRBV6-5 and TRBJ2-5, with TRBD2 matching 7 bases. V was clipped by 6 bases and J by 5 bases; unmatched bases: 9. The CDR3 contains 14 residues. The germline CDR1 and CDR2 sequences are MNHEY and SVGAGI.

The V call is TRBV28, the J call TRBJ2-3, with D unresolved. Germline V gene data show CDR1 as MDHEN and CDR2 as SYDVKM. V was shortened by 6 bases and J by 5 bases, with 9 bases between the two germline ends. The CDR3 consists of 12 residues. The CDR3 protein is CASRPPGDTQYF. In nucleotides, the CDR3 is TGTGCCAGCAGACCCCCGGGAGATACGCAGTATTTT.

The rearrangement joins TRBV11-2 to TRBJ1-1; the D gene is possibly TRBD1 (6 bases). With 5 bases removed from V and 0 bases from J, the gap between germline ends came to 13 bases. In germline, CDR1 is SGHAT, CDR2 FQNNGV. The CDR3 totals 15 residues. CDR3 sequence: CASSPRQAMNTEAFF. DNA for the CDR3: TGTGCCAGCAGCCCGAGACAGGCTATGAACACTGAAGCTTTCTTT.

V usage is TRBV9 and J usage is TRBJ1-1; D uncertain. Deletions cut 3 bases from V and 4 bases from J, with 16 bases between. The CDR3 is 15 residues long. The germline V gene has CDR1 SGDLS and CDR2 YYNGEE. CDR3 nucleotides: TGTGCCAGCAGCGGAGGACTGGGCGGCTTCACTGAAGCTTTCTTT. The encoded protein is CASSGGLGGFTEAFF.

The chain uses TRBV6-4 and TRBJ2-1; 9 bases fit TRBD2. The CDR3 runs to 16 residues. The V and J ends lost 2 bases and 2 bases, in that order; junction bases with no gene match: 4. Germline values: CDR1 MRHNA, CDR2 SNTAGT. The CDR3, as DNA: TGTGCCAGCAGTGACGGGGGCGGGAGGGCCTACAATGAGCAGTTCTTC. It translates to CASSDGGGRAYNEQFF.

The chain combines TRBV4-1 with TRBJ2-7, with D maybe TRBD1 (6 bases). Germline CDR1 is MGHRA and CDR2 is YSYEKL. The CDR3 has 13 residues. V was shortened by 0 bases and J by 6 bases, with 9 bases between the two germline ends. As DNA, the CDR3 is TGCGCCAGCAGCCAAGATCCAGGGGCCGAGCAGTACGTC. This encodes CASSQDPGAEQYV.

This clone appeared once. This chain links TRBV19 with TRBJ2-2; D possibly corresponds to TRBD2 (6 bases). The CDR3 loop spans 14 amino acids. The germline V gene has CDR1 LNHDA and CDR2 SQIVND (reference sequence). V lost 3 bases to trimming and J lost 4 bases, with 9 bases between them. The CDR3 here is CASSMRDATGELFF. CDR3 in DNA: TGTGCCAGTAGTATGCGGGATGCCACCGGGGAGCTGTTTTTT.

This chain links TRBV19 with TRBJ1-5; D is unresolved. The CDR3 is made up of 13 amino acids. V gave up 7 bases and J gave up 6 bases, with 13 bases separating them. In germline, CDR1 is LNHDA, CDR2 SQIVND (reference sequence). CDR3 nucleotide sequence: TGTGCCAGTACCGAAGGAGTTGGTCAGCCCCAGCATTTT. This codes for CASTEGVGQPQHF. The full variable domain, its missing parts supplied by reference TRBV19 and TRBJ1-5, is DGGITQSPKYLFRKEGQNVTLSCEQNLNHDAMYWYRQDPGQGLRLIYYSQIVNDFQKGDIAEGYSVSREKKESFPLTVTSAQKNPTAFYLCASTEGVGQPQHFGDGTRLSIL.

This clone was detected only a few times. The rearrangement joins TRBV19 to TRBJ1-4; maybe TRBD1 (6 bases). Germline loops: CDR1 LNHDA, CDR2 SQIVND (reference sequence). V was clipped by 4 bases and J by 5 bases, with 8 bases between them. This CDR3 has 13 residues. For the CDR3, the DNA is TGTGCCAGTAGTAGGGACACCAATGAAAAACTGTTTTTT. Its protein product is CASSRDTNEKLFF.

This chain joins TRBV7-2 and TRBJ2-3; TRBD2 aligns across 7 bases. The CDR3 spans 14 residues. V gave up 6 bases and J gave up 2 bases; unmatched junction bases: 5. Per germline, CDR1 SGHTA and CDR2 FQGNSA. CDR3 residues: CASRKGGDTDTQYF. The CDR3 region has the DNA TGTGCCAGCAGAAAGGGAGGGGACACAGATACGCAGTATTTT.

The rearrangement links TRBV18 to TRBJ2-5; 8 bases fit TRBD2. CDR3 length: 16 residues. V trimming: 6 bases; J trimming: 2 bases; junction bases outside the gene matches: 11. CDR1 and CDR2 (germline): KGHSH, LQKENI. The CDR3 loop is CASSHHGTSGQETQYF. DNA of the CDR3: TGTGCCAGCTCTCACCACGGTACTAGCGGTCAAGAGACCCAGTACTTC.

This chain links TRBV5-5 with TRBJ1-4; no clear D. Trimming took 2 bases from V and 5 from J, leaving 10 bases between them. Germline V gene lookup returns CDR1 SGHKS and CDR2 YYEKEE (reference sequence). The CDR3 spans 14 residues. The CDR3 here is CASSFPGANEKLFF. The CDR3, as DNA: TGTGCCAGCAGCTTCCCGGGTGCCAATGAAAAACTGTTTTTT.

For the CDR3, the DNA is TGTGCCAGCAGCTTATATATAGGGGGACGACAGGGGGCCGAAGCTTTCTTT. It encodes CASSLYIGGRQGAEAFF. The chain employs TRBV7-9 and TRBJ1-1; the match to TRBD1 covers 10 bases. The CDR3 runs to 17 residues. With V trimmed by 2 bases and J by 8 bases, 14 bases remained unmatched. Per the germline V gene, CDR1 is SEHNR and CDR2 is FQNEAQ (reference sequence).

The chain combines TRBV21-1 with TRBJ2-3; TRBD2 reflects the table's D call only, with no check against the DNA. TRBV21-1 is designated a pseudogene. The CDR3 has 16 amino acids. The CDR3 protein is CASSKLAGSNTDTQYF. CDR3 DNA sequence: TGTGCCAGCAGCAAACTAGCGGGATCGAATACAGATACGCAGTATTTT.